These 7 T cell receptor beta chains share one sample of origin, sequenced in a study of beta chain features in type 1 diabetes. The study reverse transcribed the entire isolated RNA, so it sequenced expressed TCRB transcripts. Sequencing was performed with immunoSEQ multiplex PCR; in TCRdb, only in-frame clones are kept and a portion is missing. Of 150,000 or so clones detected, approximately 9.8% appear once; the ten largest clones hold approximately 0.69%. Sequencing input: central memory CD4+ T cells from blood. These receptor sequences come from a woman aged 40 to 50 in good health.

The chain recombines TRBV28 with TRBJ1-5; 9 nucleotides align to TRBD1. The V segment lost 10 bases and the J segment 2 bases; nucleotides outside the gene matches: 15. Germline V lookup: CDR1 MDHEN, CDR2 SYDVKM. CDR3 size: 17 residues. CDR3: CATLTGGLSIGNQPQHF. In DNA, the CDR3 is TGTGCCACCCTTACAGGGGGCCTCTCTATAGGCAATCAGCCCCAGCATTTT. The whole variable domain, filled in from reference TRBV28 and TRBJ1-5, reads DVKVTQSSRYLVKRTGEKVFLECVQDMDHENMFWYRQDPGLGLRLIYFSYDVKMKEKGDIPEGYSVSREKKERFSLILESASTNQTSMYLCATLTGGLSIGNQPQHFGDGTRLSIL.

This chain connects TRBV4-3 to TRBJ2-3; 7 nucleotides agree with TRBD2. The ends lost 4 bases at V and 6 bases at J; junction bases unmatched: 10. Germline CDR1 LGHNA, CDR2 YSLEER. This CDR3 is 15 amino acids long. The CDR3 is CASSLSGDLRDTQYF. CDR3 in DNA: TGCGCCAGCAGCCTAAGCGGGGACCTTCGGGATACGCAGTATTTT.

V and J are TRBV5-1 and TRBJ2-5, with D perhaps matching TRBD2 (7 bases). V was shortened by 0 bases and J by 6 bases, with 12 bases between the two germline ends. This CDR3 is built from 14 residues. Germline V gene lookup returns CDR1 SGHRS and CDR2 YFSETQ. The CDR3 region has the DNA TGCGCCAGCAGCTTGGTGGGGGGGCGGCAGACCCAGTACTTC. Its translation: CASSLVGGRQTQYF.

The table lists this clone with a few counts. The J gene is TRBJ1-1, the V gene TRBV6-1, with D possibly being TRBD1 (6 bases). The germline V gene has CDR1 MNHNS and CDR2 SASEGT. Trimming took 7 bases from V and 4 from J, leaving 16 bases between them. The CDR3 totals 14 residues. CDR3 protein: CASKDGGGSTEAFF. CDR3 DNA: TGTGCCAGCAAAGACGGGGGCGGGAGCACTGAAGCTTTCTTT.

In DNA, the CDR3 is TGTGCCAGCAGCTTAGATCGGGCGGGGGGGCTGCAGTACTTC. It yields the protein CASSLDRAGGLQYF. The chain joins TRBV11-2 to TRBJ2-7; 9 bases are shared with TRBD2. The ends lost 0 bases at V and 9 bases at J; junction bases unmatched: 6. CDR1 and CDR2 (germline): SGHAT, FQNNGV. This CDR3 region has 14 residues.

This chain links TRBV6-1 with TRBJ1-5, with TRBD1 identical over 7 bases. V dropped 6 bases and J dropped 6; count of bases not matched to a gene: 5. The CDR3 has 13 residues. CDR1 and CDR2 (germline): MNHNS, SASEGT. CDR3 in amino acids: CASRDRVAQPQHF. The CDR3 bases are TGTGCCAGCAGAGACAGGGTCGCTCAGCCCCAGCATTTT.

The V call is TRBV27, the J call TRBJ1-2; D ambiguous. The CDR3 length is 14 residues. V lost 5 bases to trimming and J lost 0 bases, with 10 bases between them. In germline, CDR1 is MNHEY, CDR2 SMNVEV (reference sequence). CDR3 bases: TGTGCCAGCAGTCGCGATGGAGCTAACTATGGCTACACCTTC. This encodes CASSRDGANYGYTF.